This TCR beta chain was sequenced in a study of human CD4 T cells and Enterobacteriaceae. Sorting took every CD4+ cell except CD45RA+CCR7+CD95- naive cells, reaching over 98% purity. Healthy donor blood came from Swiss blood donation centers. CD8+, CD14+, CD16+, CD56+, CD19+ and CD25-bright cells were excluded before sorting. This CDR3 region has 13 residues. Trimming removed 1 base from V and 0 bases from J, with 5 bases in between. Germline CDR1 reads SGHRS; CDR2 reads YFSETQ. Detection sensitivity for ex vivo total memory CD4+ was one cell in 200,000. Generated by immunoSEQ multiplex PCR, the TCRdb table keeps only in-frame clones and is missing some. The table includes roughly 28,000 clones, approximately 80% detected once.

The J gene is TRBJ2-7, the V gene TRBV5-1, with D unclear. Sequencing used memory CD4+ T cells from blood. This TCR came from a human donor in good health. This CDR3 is CASSLRPSYEQYF. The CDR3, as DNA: TGCGCCAGCAGCTTGAGGCCCTCCTACGAGCAGTACTTC. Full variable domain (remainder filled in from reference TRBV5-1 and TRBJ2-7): KAGVTQTPRYLIKTRGQQVTLSCSPISGHRSVSWYQQTPGQGLQFLFEYFSETQRNKGNFPGRFSGRQFSNSRSEMNVSTLELGDSALYLCASSLRPSYEQYFGPGTRLTVT.